Following are 9 T cell receptor beta chains from one sample sequenced in a study of blood T cells in healthy people across ages. Combining a sample-barcoded 5' primer with a J-beta primer mix, a second PCR ran for roughly 7 to 12 cycles. In TCRdb, the 5' RACE reads were re-called with MiXCR into one record per CDR3 protein. Of roughly 650,000 distinct CDR3 sequences listed, roughly 32% are singletons. Sequenced sample: blood. These receptor sequences come from a woman of 80 years or more in good health.

The rearrangement links TRBV21-1 to TRBJ2-5. The DNA end favors TRBJ2-7, so the J call may be wrong. TRBV21-1 represents a pseudogene. The CDR3 runs 12 residues. The CDR3 loop is CASSKVPYEQYF. DNA of the CDR3: TGTGCCAGCAGCAAAGTCCCTTACGAGCAGTACTTC.

This chain joins TRBV4-3 and TRBJ2-1, with 7 bases matching TRBD2. The J call may be faulty, since TRBJ2-7 better matches the DNA end. Germline V lookup: CDR1 LGHNA, CDR2 YSLEER. CDR3 length: 15 amino acids. This CDR3 is CASSQESGLYNEQYF. The CDR3 nucleotides read TGCGCCAGCAGCCAAGAATCGGGACTATACAATGAGCAGTACTTC.

This chain joins TRBV4-2 and TRBJ2-1; 8 positions match TRBD2. The V gene's germline CDR1 is LGHNA and CDR2 YNFKEQ. The trim removed 8 bases at V and 5 bases at J, leaving 8 bases unmatched. The CDR3 covers 14 residues. The CDR3 here is CASSSGSNDNEQFF. As DNA, the CDR3 is TGTGCCAGCTCGAGCGGGAGTAACGACAATGAGCAGTTCTTC.

In its sample, this clonotype was seen many times. Germline and junction disagree at one end, which may indicate a read error. The chain has TRBV5-1 and TRBJ2-1; D ambiguous. The CDR3 is 12 residues long. CDR1 and CDR2 (germline): SGHRS, YFSETQ. In DNA, the CDR3 is TGTGCCAGCAGCTTAGCCGGCAATGAGCAGTTCTTC. It encodes CASSLAGNEQFF. The full variable domain, with the rest looked up from reference TRBV5-1 and TRBJ2-1, is KAGVTQTPRYLIKTRGQQVTLSCSPISGHRSVSWYQQTPGQGLQFLFEYFSETQRNKGNFPGRFSGRQFSNSRSEMNVSTLELGDSALYLCASSLAGNEQFFGPGTRLTVL.

This chain uses TRBV6-6 with TRBJ1-1; 10 bases are a match to TRBD1. This CDR3 spans 16 amino acids. CDR1 MNHNY and CDR2 SVGAGI come from the germline V gene (reference sequence). With 0 bases clipped from V and 2 bases from J, the junction kept 3 bases outside the gene matches. CDR3 sequence reads: CASSYSGTGANTEAFF. CDR3 bases: TGTGCCAGCAGTTACTCCGGGACAGGGGCTAACACTGAAGCTTTCTTT.

This clonotype occurred many times. V usage is TRBV27 and J usage is TRBJ1-2; D unresolved. Germline-derived CDR1 and CDR2 are MNHEY and SMNVEV (reference sequence). V lost 5 bases and J 2 bases, leaving 12 bases between the germline ends. The CDR3 covers 14 residues. CDR3 bases: TGTGCCAGCAGTCCTAGGACGCCCAACTATGGCTACACCTTC. Translated: CASSPRTPNYGYTF.

This clonotype was picked up a small number of times. This chain links TRBV7-3 with TRBJ1-2; 7 bases line up with TRBD1. Germline V CDR1 and CDR2: SGHTA, FQGTGA. J was trimmed by 6 bases and V by 5 bases; bases with no gene match: 3. The CDR3 consists of 12 residues. The CDR3 loop reads CASSGTAHGYTF. The CDR3 nucleotides are TGTGCCAGCAGCGGGACAGCCCATGGCTACACCTTC.

This clonotype was found many times. This chain links TRBV7-2 with TRBJ2-5; TRBD2 aligns across 7 bases. V lost 5 bases and J lost 6; bases outside the gene matches: 9. Germline CDR1 SGHTA, CDR2 FQGNSA. This CDR3 has 14 amino acids. CDR3 nucleotides: TGTGCCAGCAGCCGGAGGAGCGGGGAACAGACCCAGTACTTC. It yields the protein CASSRRSGEQTQYF.

This clonotype was counted many times. The chain has TRBV28 and TRBJ2-6; D is ambiguous. V gave up 5 bases and J gave up 4 bases, with 12 bases separating them. The germline CDR1 and CDR2 sequences are MDHEN and SYDVKM. The CDR3 contains 15 residues. The DNA of the CDR3 is TGTGCCAGCAGTCTTGGCCGCCCAGGGGCCAACGTCCTGACTTTC. Translation: CASSLGRPGANVLTF.